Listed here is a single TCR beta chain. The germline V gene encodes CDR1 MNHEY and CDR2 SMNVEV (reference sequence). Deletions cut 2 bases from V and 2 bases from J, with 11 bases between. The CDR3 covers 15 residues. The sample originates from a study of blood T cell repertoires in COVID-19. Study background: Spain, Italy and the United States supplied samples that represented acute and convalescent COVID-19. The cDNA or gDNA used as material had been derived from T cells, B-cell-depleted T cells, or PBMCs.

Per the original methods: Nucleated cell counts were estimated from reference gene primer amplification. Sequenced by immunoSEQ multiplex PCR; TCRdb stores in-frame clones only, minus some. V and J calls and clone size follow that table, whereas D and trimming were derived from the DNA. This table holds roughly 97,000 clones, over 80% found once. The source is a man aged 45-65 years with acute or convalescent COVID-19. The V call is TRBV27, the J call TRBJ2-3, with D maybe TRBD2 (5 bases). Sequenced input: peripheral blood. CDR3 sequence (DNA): TGTGCCAGCAGTTTAGGTCGGGATGCCACAGATACGCAGTATTTT. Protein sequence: CASSLGRDATDTQYF.